This TCR beta chain emerged from a study of shared clonotypes between healthy human individuals. Study observations and caveats: For sorted subsets, rarefaction showed incomplete sequencing despite large depth. Tissue TCR repertoires likely differ from these blood-only repertoires.

At deep level, the assay was performed. The method was immunoSEQ multiplex PCR; TCRdb's version includes in-frame clones alone and lacks a portion of them. The sample consists of roughly 2.5 million clones, 85% to 95% of them appearing once. The donor cohort consisted entirely of Caucasian adults residing in Nashville, Tennessee. A remark on this clone: Antigen specificity is unknown.

The ends lost 6 bases at V and 1 base at J; junction bases unmatched: 3. Looked up from germline, CDR1 is MNHNY and CDR2 is SVGAGI (reference sequence). This CDR3 is built from 14 residues. The TCR was taken from a man aged 18 to 29 in good health. The material sequenced was naive CD4+ T cells sorted from blood. Subset indicated: CD45RA+ positively selected. This rearrangement joins TRBV6-6 to TRBJ1-1, with TRBD1 matching over 9 bases. The DNA for the CDR3 is TGTGCCAGCAGCGGGACAGGGTGGAACACTGAAGCTTTCTTT. Its translation: CASSGTGWNTEAFF.